This paragraph reports one TCR beta chain. As processed by the authors: For nucleated cells, counts were estimated from reference gene primer amplification. Profiling relied on immunoSEQ multiplex PCR, and the TCRdb table lists in-frame clones only, not all of them. V, J and clone size are taken as reported in that table, and D and trimming were inferred from the DNA itself. The table includes about 40,000 clones, nearly 90% detected once. This sample stems from a study of blood T cell repertoires in COVID-19. Overall study context: COVID-19 samples from acute and convalescent phases originated in the United States, Italy and Spain.

This clonotype originated in a man in his fifties or sixties with COVID-19, enrolled during active disease. The sample taken for sequencing was peripheral blood.

CDR3 loop: CASSIGQGTDMNEKLFF. The DNA of the CDR3 is TGCGCCAGCAGCATTGGACAGGGGACTGATATGAATGAAAAACTGTTTTTT. The chain joins TRBV5-1 to TRBJ1-4; 9 bases map to TRBD1. The CDR3 loop spans 17 amino acids. Germline CDR1 reads SGHRS; CDR2 reads YFSETQ. V was pared by 4 bases and J by 5 bases, with 12 bases of the junction left unmatched.